One T cell receptor (beta chain) is described in this entry. The sorted Tregs were CD4+CD25+CD127-/low cells. Germline loops: CDR1 LGHDT, CDR2 YNNKEL (reference sequence). The CDR3 spans 16 residues. J lost 1 base, V lost 4 bases, and 6 bases had no gene match. After constant-region reverse-primer amplification, full-length variable regions underwent semi-nested PCR with Nested Universal Primer A. A single record per CDR3 protein comes from TCRdb applying MiXCR to the 5' RACE reads. The table shows tens of thousands of distinct CDR3 sequences, with around 27% occurring only once. The rearrangement links TRBV3-1 to TRBJ1-3; the match to TRBD1 covers 8 bases. The sample consisted of tumor-infiltrating Tregs sorted from the breast tumor. This TCR was sampled from a female donor with breast cancer. CDR3 nucleotides: TGTGCCAGCAGCCGGGACAGGTCCCTATCTGGAAACACCATATATTTT. Translation: CASSRDRSLSGNTIYF.